Each of the 24 T cell receptor beta chains below was sequenced from the same sample in a study of blood T cell repertoires in COVID-19. Only in-frame clones appear in the TCRdb table, and some are missing; sequencing was by immunoSEQ multiplex PCR. Among some 130,000 clones listed, 85% were seen once. Sequencing used peripheral blood. These receptors were obtained from an elderly man with acute or convalescent COVID-19.

This chain uses TRBV5-1 with TRBJ1-1; D gene unclear. Between the trimmed V and J ends, which lost 4 bases and 3 bases, there was a span of 13 bases. The CDR3 covers 14 residues. CDR1 and CDR2 (germline): SGHRS, YFSETQ. The CDR3 loop is CASSTWPGDTEAFF. The CDR3 region has the DNA TGCGCCAGCAGCACTTGGCCGGGAGACACTGAAGCTTTCTTT. The full variable domain, completed using reference TRBV5-1 and TRBJ1-1, is KAGVTQTPRYLIKTRGQQVTLSCSPISGHRSVSWYQQTPGQGLQFLFEYFSETQRNKGNFPGRFSGRQFSNSRSEMNVSTLELGDSALYLCASSTWPGDTEAFFGQGTRLTVV.

The genes are TRBV10-3 and TRBJ1-1; TRBD1 might be the D (5 bases). The germline V gene has CDR1 ENHRY and CDR2 SYGVKD. V lost 7 bases and J lost 6, with 15 bases in between. The CDR3 extends over 13 amino acids. This CDR3 is CAITDRGVAEAFF. The CDR3 coding sequence is TGTGCCATCACGGACCGGGGGGTTGCTGAAGCTTTCTTT.

The chain recombines TRBV7-2 with TRBJ2-1, with D uncertain. CDR1 SGHTA and CDR2 FQGNSA come from the germline V gene. V was trimmed by 4 bases and J by 0 bases, leaving 13 bases between them. CDR3 length: 16 amino acids. CDR3 DNA: TGTGCCAGCAGCTCCGATCTCCCTAGCTCCTACAATGAGCAGTTCTTC. It encodes CASSSDLPSSYNEQFF.

V is TRBV21-1 and J is TRBJ1-5; the listed D gene, TRBD1, was not tested against the DNA. TRBV21-1 has pseudogene status. The CDR3 extends over 17 amino acids. CDR3 nucleotides: TGTGCCAGCAGCAAACGTCGACAGGTGGGAAGCAATCAGCCCCAGCATTTT. Its translation: CASSKRRQVGSNQPQHF.

This chain connects TRBV7-9 to TRBJ1-6; weak D call: TRBD1 (5 bases). There are 14 residues in the CDR3. Germline CDR1 SEHNR, CDR2 FQNEAQ (reference sequence). Trimming removed 5 bases at V and 7 bases at J, with 12 bases between. The CDR3 DNA follows: TGTGCCAGCAGCCATCGGAAGGGGAATTCACCCCTCCACTTT. As protein: CASSHRKGNSPLHF.

This chain connects TRBV30 to TRBJ1-6; 9 nucleotides line up with TRBD1. Germline assignment: CDR1 GTSNPN and CDR2 SVGIG (reference sequence). CDR3 length equals 15 residues. The CDR3 is CAWGTGRIYNSPLHF. Here the CDR3 DNA reads TGTGCTTGGGGGACAGGGAGGATTTATAATTCACCCCTCCACTTT.

This sequence joins TRBV7-2 and TRBJ2-5, with 9 nucleotides matching TRBD2. Per germline, CDR1 SGHTA and CDR2 FQGNSA. J was trimmed by 7 bases and V by 4 bases; bases with no gene match: 10. The CDR3 consists of 15 residues. The CDR3 bases are TGTGCCAGCAGCTCACGGATAGCGGGAGTTGGGACCCAGTACTTC. Amino acid sequence: CASSSRIAGVGTQYF.

This chain uses TRBV4-1 with TRBJ1-6; D gene uncertain. Trimming took off 0 bases at V and 6 bases at J, with 9 bases between the two ends. Germline-derived CDR1 and CDR2 are MGHRA and YSYEKL. The CDR3 runs 15 residues. The CDR3 region is CASSQDGRTNSPLHF. The CDR3 nucleotides read TGCGCCAGCAGCCAAGATGGCAGAACTAATTCACCCCTCCACTTT.

The rearrangement uses TRBV5-5 and TRBJ1-6, with 7 bases identical to TRBD1. This CDR3 region has 16 residues. The V gene's germline CDR1 is SGHKS and CDR2 YYEKEE (reference sequence). J gave up 4 bases and V 5 bases, and 9 bases lay outside the gene matches. The CDR3 nucleotides are TGTGCCAGCAGACCCCGGACAGGCGAATATAATTCACCCCTCCACTTT. Protein: CASRPRTGEYNSPLHF.

This clone was seen once. V and J are TRBV6-5 and TRBJ1-2; tentative D call: TRBD1 (5 bases). V lost 6 bases and J 2 bases, leaving 7 bases between the germline ends. Germline V CDR1 and CDR2: MNHEY, SVGAGI. This CDR3 region has 12 residues. CDR3 sequence: CASRTANYGYTF. CDR3 in DNA: TGTGCCAGCAGGACAGCAAACTATGGCTACACCTTC.

This clone has only a few counts. The chain combines TRBV7-8 with TRBJ1-1, with D possibly being TRBD1 (6 bases). The CDR3 is 15 amino acids. V shed 1 base and J shed 5 bases, with 14 bases lying between them. Germline CDR1 SGHVS, CDR2 FQNEAQ. The CDR3 here is CASSLVGGPATEAFF. For the CDR3, the DNA is TGTGCCAGCAGCTTAGTCGGGGGGCCCGCGACTGAAGCTTTCTTT.

This chain uses TRBV28 with TRBJ1-2; D gene ambiguous. The CDR3 runs to 13 residues. Germline lookup yields CDR1 MDHEN and CDR2 SYDVKM. The germline V and J ends were trimmed by 6 bases and 4 bases, with 12 bases remaining between them. In DNA form, the CDR3 reads TGTGCCAGCAGCCCTGACACGCTCTATGGCTACACCTTC. Residues: CASSPDTLYGYTF.

The table lists this clone with a count of one. The rearrangement links TRBV11-2 to TRBJ1-4, with 10 bases identical to TRBD1. Germline assignment: CDR1 SGHAT and CDR2 FQNNGV. The CDR3 has 15 residues. The V gene end was trimmed by 5 bases and the J gene end by 7 bases; junction bases not matched to a gene: 7. This chain's CDR3 is CASSPDRGQSEKLFF. CDR3 nucleotides: TGTGCCAGCAGCCCCGACAGGGGGCAAAGTGAAAAACTGTTTTTT.

The genes are TRBV19 and TRBJ2-2; 8 bases line up with TRBD1. There are 15 residues in the CDR3. Per germline, CDR1 LNHDA and CDR2 SQIVND (reference sequence). The J segment lost 7 bases and the V segment lost 5 bases, leaving 9 bases of the junction unmatched. CDR3 in amino acids: CASSGAQGVIGELFF. CDR3 DNA sequence: TGTGCCAGTAGTGGAGCACAGGGGGTTATCGGGGAGCTGTTTTTT.

The genes are TRBV9 and TRBJ1-2; a weak D match, TRBD1 (6 bases). V lost 4 bases, J lost 7 bases, and 14 bases lay in between. The CDR3 totals 13 residues. CDR1 is SGDLS and CDR2 is YYNGEE in the germline V gene. CDR3 sequence: CASSLPQGGGYTF. The CDR3 nucleotides are TGTGCCAGCAGCCTACCACAGGGTGGTGGCTACACCTTC.

This sequence joins TRBV2 and TRBJ1-4; 8 bases are a match to TRBD1. Germline trimming cut 3 bases from V and 4 bases from J; bases unmatched to any gene: 1. CDR1 SNHLY and CDR2 FYNNEI come from the germline V gene. This CDR3 has 14 amino acids. Here the CDR3 DNA reads TGTGCCAGCAGTGACGGACAGGGTAATGAAAAACTGTTTTTT. Protein: CASSDGQGNEKLFF.

J is TRBJ2-7 and V is TRBV13, with TRBD2 matching 7 bases. The ends lost 6 bases at V and 0 bases at J; junction bases unmatched: 11. The CDR3 loop spans 16 amino acids. Per germline, CDR1 PRHDT and CDR2 FYEKMQ (reference sequence). The CDR3 region has the DNA TGTGCCAGCAGGAGCGGGACGGCGAAAAGCTCCTACGAGCAGTACTTC. Amino acid sequence: CASRSGTAKSSYEQYF. Filled out from reference TRBV13 and TRBJ2-7, the complete variable domain reads AAGVIQSPRHLIKEKRETATLKCYPIPRHDTVYWYQQGPGQDPQFLISFYEKMQSDKGSIPDRFSAQQFSDYHSELNMSSLELGDSALYFCASRSGTAKSSYEQYFGPGTRLTVT.

The chain couples TRBV4-2 to TRBJ2-3; tentatively, D is TRBD2 (7 bases). Germline V gene sequence: CDR1 LGHNA, CDR2 YNFKEQ. This CDR3 comprises 17 residues. The V end lost 2 bases, the J end lost 3 bases, and 18 bases lay between the germline ends. The chain's CDR3 is CASSQPLAGAGTDTQYF. The DNA for the CDR3 is TGTGCCAGCAGCCAACCCCTGGCGGGGGCTGGGACAGATACGCAGTATTTT.

This rearrangement joins TRBV5-1 to TRBJ2-7; D might be TRBD2 (5 bases). CDR1 and CDR2 (germline): SGHRS, YFSETQ. Deletions cut 0 bases from V and 1 base from J, with 11 bases between. The CDR3 has 15 amino acids. The CDR3 coding sequence is TGCGCCAGCAGCTTGGCCGGGGTAGGGTCCTACGAGCAGTACTTC. Translation: CASSLAGVGSYEQYF.

In its sample, this clone was seen once. DNA for the CDR3: TGTGCCAGCAGCTTTACACTCTCCGGGACTCATTCCTACAATGAGCAGTTCTTC. Translating it yields CASSFTLSGTHSYNEQFF. The rearrangement joins TRBV7-3 to TRBJ2-1, with TRBD2 as a possible D gene (6 bases). The CDR3 spans 18 residues. In germline, CDR1 is SGHTA, CDR2 FQGTGA. The V end lost 3 bases, the J end lost 1 base, and 19 bases lay between the germline ends.

In its sample, this clone was seen once. This rearrangement joins TRBV5-5 to TRBJ1-1; no firm D call. Trimming took 1 base from V and 0 from J, leaving 10 bases between them. This CDR3 region has 15 residues. CDR1 is SGHKS and CDR2 is YYEKEE in the germline V gene (reference sequence). The CDR3 here is CASSLIGSMNTEAFF. The CDR3 coding sequence is TGTGCCAGCAGCTTGATTGGGAGCATGAACACTGAAGCTTTCTTT.

CDR3 nucleotide sequence: TGTGCCAGTAGTAGGACAGTACCAAGCAATCAGCCCCAGCATTTT. This codes for CASSRTVPSNQPQHF. The chain combines TRBV19 with TRBJ1-5; weak D call: TRBD1 (6 bases). CDR3 length equals 15 residues. Germline V gene data show CDR1 as LNHDA and CDR2 as SQIVND (reference sequence). V shed 4 bases and J shed 1 base, with 11 bases lying between them.

This rearrangement joins TRBV11-2 to TRBJ2-2, with TRBD1 matching 7 bases. CDR3 length: 15 amino acids. Losses at the gene ends were 7 bases for V and 4 bases for J; bases not matched to a gene: 9. Per the germline V gene, CDR1 is SGHAT and CDR2 is FQNNGV. The CDR3: CASNMGQISTGELFF. The CDR3 DNA reads TGTGCCAGCAACATGGGACAGATATCCACCGGGGAGCTGTTTTTT.

The gene calls are TRBV11-1 and TRBJ2-3; 8 bases are shared with TRBD2. There are 16 residues in the CDR3. V dropped 5 bases and J dropped 1; count of bases not matched to a gene: 8. The V gene's germline CDR1 is SGHAT and CDR2 FQDESV (reference sequence). The CDR3 DNA sequence: TGTGCCAGCAGCCTTACAGCGGGGGTGGGCACAGATACGCAGTATTTT. It yields the protein CASSLTAGVGTDTQYF. Full variable domain (outside the CDR3, taken from reference TRBV11-1 and TRBJ2-3): EAEVAQSPRYKITEKSQAVAFWCDPISGHATLYWYRQILGQGPELLVQFQDESVVDDSQLPKDRFSAERLKGVDSTLKIQPAELGDSAMYLCASSLTAGVGTDTQYFGPGTRLTVL.